The clone carrying this T cell receptor (beta chain) appeared a few times. This could be a read error, since a much larger clone is one nucleotide away. The data originate from a study of tumor-infiltrating lymphocytes in primary liver carcinoma. Germline V gene data show CDR1 as SQVTM and CDR2 as ANQGSEA. The CDR3 extends over 12 amino acids. Trimming removed 4 bases from V and 1 base from J, with 7 bases in between. Both blood RNA, taken from unsorted whole blood, and germline DNA were extracted. Synthesis of TCR beta cDNA was carried out from 500 ng total RNA with a constant-region primer. Amplification in three nested multiplex PCR rounds with slightly modified ARM-PCR gave rise to TCR beta libraries. Rounds one and two of PCR, each of about 10 cycles, were primed with TRBV1-TRBV30 forward primers and a C-beta reverse primer. A single record per CDR3 protein comes from TCRdb applying MiXCR to the multiplex PCR reads. Of approximately 330,000 distinct CDR3 sequences detected, about two thirds appear once; the ten largest clones hold under 8%.

This sequence was found in a man aged 40-50 years with primary liver carcinoma and hepatitis B virus infection. The chain is built from TRBV29-1 and TRBJ2-5, with a weak D call TRBD1 (5 bases). Sequencing was carried out using peripheral blood. The CDR3 bases are TGCAGCGTTGGGGGCAGCCAAGAGACCCAGTACTTC. It encodes CSVGGSQETQYF.